The clone carrying this T cell receptor beta chain came up many times. Arm-PCR of CDR3 regions and iRepertoire HTBI primers were used to build TCR beta libraries. TCRdb analysed the multiplex PCR reads with MiXCR anew, one entry per CDR3 protein. Of roughly 450,000 distinct CDR3 sequences listed, about a quarter are singletons. This entry comes from a study of regulatory T cells in long-lasting Graves disease. CDR1 and CDR2 from the germline V gene are DFQATT and SNEGSKA (reference sequence). The CDR3 has 13 residues. Noted time point: persistent/refractory GD, antithyroid drugs over 5 years with positive TRAb. The TCR library was made from RNA that had been extracted from PBMCs in TRIzol.

The J gene is TRBJ2-7, the V gene TRBV20-1, with D possibly being TRBD2 (6 bases). Here the sequenced sample was peripheral blood mononuclear cells (PBMCs), taken when the disease was refractory, from a patient treated with antithyroid drugs. The receptor was derived from a female donor with Graves disease. In DNA, the CDR3 is TGCAGCCTCCTAGCGACCAGCTCCTACGAGCAGTACTTC. Amino acids: CSLLATSSYEQYF.